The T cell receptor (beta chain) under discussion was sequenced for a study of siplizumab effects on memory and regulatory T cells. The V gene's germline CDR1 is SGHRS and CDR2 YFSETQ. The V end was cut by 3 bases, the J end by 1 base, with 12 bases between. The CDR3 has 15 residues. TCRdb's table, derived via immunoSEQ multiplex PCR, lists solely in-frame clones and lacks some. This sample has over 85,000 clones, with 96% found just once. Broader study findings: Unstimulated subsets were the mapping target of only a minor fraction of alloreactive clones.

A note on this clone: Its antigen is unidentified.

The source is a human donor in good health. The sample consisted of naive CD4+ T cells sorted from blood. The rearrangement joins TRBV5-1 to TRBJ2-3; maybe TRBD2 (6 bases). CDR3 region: CASSSGLPGTDTQYF. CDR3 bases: TGCGCCAGCAGCTCAGGACTACCCGGCACAGATACGCAGTATTTT.